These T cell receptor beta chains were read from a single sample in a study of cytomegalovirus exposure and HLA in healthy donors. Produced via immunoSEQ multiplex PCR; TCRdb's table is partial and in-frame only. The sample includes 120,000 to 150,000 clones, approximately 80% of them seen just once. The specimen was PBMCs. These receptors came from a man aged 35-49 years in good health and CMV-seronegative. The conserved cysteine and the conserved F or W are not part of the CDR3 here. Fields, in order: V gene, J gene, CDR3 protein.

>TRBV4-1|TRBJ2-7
ASSQEVGQGWGGTYEQY
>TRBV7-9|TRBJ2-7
ASSLELAETYEQY
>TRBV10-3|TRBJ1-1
AISENGSEAEAF
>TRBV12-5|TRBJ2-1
ASASGTSVYNEQF
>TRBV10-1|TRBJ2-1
ASSAGLAGDQEQF
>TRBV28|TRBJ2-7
ASSRAGTGSYEQY
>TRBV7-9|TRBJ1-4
ASSGRTEEREKLF
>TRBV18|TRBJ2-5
ASSPKPPTGGETQY
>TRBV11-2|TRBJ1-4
ASSLGWAGKSANEKLF
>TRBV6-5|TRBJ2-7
ASSYSRSSSYEQY
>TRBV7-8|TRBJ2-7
ASSLNTVYEQY
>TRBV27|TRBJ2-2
ASSPVLAGGLVDTGELF
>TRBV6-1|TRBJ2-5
ASSEPGYQETQY
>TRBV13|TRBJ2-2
ASSFGLAGGGTGELF
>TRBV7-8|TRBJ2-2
ASSQPGLTGELF
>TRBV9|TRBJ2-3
ASSPPGLAGQDTQY
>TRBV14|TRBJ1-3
ASSQDGSWTGGSGNTIY
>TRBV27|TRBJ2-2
ASSLGGGPGELF
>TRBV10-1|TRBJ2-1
ASSQDSSSYNEQF
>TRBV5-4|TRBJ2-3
ASRSGTSVSDTQY
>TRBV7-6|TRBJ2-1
ASSWVLAGPYNEQF
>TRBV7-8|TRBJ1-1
ASSLDREWANTEAF